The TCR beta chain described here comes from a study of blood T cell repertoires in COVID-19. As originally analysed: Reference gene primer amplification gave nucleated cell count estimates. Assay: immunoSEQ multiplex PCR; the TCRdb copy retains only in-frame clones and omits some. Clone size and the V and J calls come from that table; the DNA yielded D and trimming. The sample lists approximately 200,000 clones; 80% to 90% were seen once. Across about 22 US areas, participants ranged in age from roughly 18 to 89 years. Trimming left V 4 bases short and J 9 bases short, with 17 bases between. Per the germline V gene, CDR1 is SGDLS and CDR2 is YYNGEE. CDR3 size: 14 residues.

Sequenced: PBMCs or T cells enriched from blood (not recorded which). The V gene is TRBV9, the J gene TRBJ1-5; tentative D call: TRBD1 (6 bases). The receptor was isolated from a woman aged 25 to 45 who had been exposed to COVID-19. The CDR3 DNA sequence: TGTGCCAGCAGCAATACAGGGTTTGGGGGGCCCCAGCATTTT. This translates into CASSNTGFGGPQHF.